The T cell receptor (beta chain) under discussion was sequenced for a study of blood T cell repertoires in COVID-19. About the research overall: The United States, Italy and Spain supplied acute and convalescent COVID-19 samples.

TCRdb keeps only in-frame clones here, not all; method: immunoSEQ multiplex PCR. This sample has approximately 180,000 clones, with about 83% found just once. The CDR3 sequence is 18 residues long. After removal of 0 bases from V and 8 bases from J, the junction contained 16 bases not matched to a gene. The V gene's germline CDR1 is KGHDR and CDR2 SFDVKD. This clone was counted only a few times. Material: peripheral blood. The clonotype was recovered from a person aged 65 to 85 with COVID-19, enrolled during active disease. This chain links TRBV24-1 with TRBJ1-2; 8 bases are a match to TRBD1. The CDR3 nucleotides read TGTGCCACCAGTGATTTGGACACTGACAAGGACAGGGCTGTAGGCTACACCTTC. Translated: CATSDLDTDKDRAVGYTF.